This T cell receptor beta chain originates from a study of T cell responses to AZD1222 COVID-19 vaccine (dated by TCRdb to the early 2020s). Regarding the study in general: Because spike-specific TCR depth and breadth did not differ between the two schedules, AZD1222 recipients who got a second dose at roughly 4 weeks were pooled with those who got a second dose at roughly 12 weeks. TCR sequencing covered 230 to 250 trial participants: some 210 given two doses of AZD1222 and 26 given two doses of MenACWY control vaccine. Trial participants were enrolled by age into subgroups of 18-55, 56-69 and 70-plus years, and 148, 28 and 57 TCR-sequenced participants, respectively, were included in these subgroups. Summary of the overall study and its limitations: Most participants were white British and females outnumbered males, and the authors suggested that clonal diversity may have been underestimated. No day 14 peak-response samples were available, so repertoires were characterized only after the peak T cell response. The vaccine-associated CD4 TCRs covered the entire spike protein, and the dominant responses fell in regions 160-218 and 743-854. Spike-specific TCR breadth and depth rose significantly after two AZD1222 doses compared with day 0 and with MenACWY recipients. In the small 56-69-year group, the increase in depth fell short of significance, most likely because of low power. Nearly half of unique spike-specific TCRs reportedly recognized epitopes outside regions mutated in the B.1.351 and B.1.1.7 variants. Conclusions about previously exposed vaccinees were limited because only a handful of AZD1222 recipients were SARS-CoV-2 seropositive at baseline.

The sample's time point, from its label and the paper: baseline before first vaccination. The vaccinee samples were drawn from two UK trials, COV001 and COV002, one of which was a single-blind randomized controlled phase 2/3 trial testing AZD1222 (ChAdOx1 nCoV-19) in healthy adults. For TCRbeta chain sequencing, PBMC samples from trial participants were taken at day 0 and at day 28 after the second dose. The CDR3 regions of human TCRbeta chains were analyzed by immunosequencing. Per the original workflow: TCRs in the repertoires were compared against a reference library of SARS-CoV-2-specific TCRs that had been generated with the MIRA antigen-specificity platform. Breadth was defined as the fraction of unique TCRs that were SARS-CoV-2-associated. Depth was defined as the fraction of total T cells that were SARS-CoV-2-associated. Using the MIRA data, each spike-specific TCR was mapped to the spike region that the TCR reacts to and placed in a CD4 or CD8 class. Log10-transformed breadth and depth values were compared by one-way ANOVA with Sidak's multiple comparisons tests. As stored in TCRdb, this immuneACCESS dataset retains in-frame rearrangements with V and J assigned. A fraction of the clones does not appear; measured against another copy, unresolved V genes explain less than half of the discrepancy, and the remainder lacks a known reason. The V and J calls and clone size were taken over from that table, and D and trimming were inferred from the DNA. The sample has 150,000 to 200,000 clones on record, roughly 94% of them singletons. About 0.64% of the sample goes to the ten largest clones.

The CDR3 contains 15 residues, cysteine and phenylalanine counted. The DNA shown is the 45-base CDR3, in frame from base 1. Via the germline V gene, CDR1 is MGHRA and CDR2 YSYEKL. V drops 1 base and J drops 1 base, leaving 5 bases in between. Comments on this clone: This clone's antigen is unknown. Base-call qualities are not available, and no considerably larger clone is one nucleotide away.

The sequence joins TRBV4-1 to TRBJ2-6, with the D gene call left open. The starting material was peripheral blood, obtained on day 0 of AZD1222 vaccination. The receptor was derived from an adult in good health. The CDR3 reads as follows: CASSQAGSGANVLTF. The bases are TGCGCCAGCAGCCAAGCCGGATCTGGGGCCAACGTCCTGACTTTC.